This T cell receptor beta chain was profiled in a study of blood T cell repertoires in COVID-19. Study at large: Material from acute and convalescent COVID-19 was sourced from the United States, Italy and Spain. In each case, the material was cDNA or gDNA derived from T cells, B-cell-depleted T cells, or PBMCs.

Germline CDR1 is MGHRA and CDR2 is YSYEKL. V lost 0 bases and J lost 0, with 9 bases in between. This CDR3 spans 16 amino acids. The table came from immunoSEQ multiplex PCR; TCRdb's copy has only in-frame clones and leaves some out. The sample yields 100,000 to 150,000 clones, approximately 88% seen once. The sample taken for sequencing was peripheral blood. The chain carries TRBV4-1 and TRBJ2-1; D gene ambiguous. The clonotype was recovered from a man aged 45 to 65 with acute or convalescent COVID-19. CDR3 DNA sequence: TGCGCCAGCAGCCAAGATTCGTCCCCCTCCTACAATGAGCAGTTCTTC. Its translation: CASSQDSSPSYNEQFF.